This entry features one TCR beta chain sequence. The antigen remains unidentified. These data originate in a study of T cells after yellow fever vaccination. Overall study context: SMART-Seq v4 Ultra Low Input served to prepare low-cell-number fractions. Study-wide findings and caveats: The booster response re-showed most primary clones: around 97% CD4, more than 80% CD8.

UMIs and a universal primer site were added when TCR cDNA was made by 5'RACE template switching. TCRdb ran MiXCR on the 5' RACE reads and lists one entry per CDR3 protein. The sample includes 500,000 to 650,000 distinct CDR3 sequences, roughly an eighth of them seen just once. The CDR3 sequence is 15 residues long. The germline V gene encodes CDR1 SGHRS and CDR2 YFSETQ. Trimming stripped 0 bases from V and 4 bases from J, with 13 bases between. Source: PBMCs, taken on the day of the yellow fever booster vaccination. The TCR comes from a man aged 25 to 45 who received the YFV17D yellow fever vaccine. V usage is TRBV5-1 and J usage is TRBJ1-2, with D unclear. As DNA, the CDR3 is TGCGCCAGCAGCTTGGGACCCCCAGAGGGCTATGGCTACACCTTC. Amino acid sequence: CASSLGPPEGYGYTF.